This TCR beta chain was recovered during a study of memory CD8 T cells in hepatitis C reinfection. About the study: Reinfection meant HCV RNA positivity after two negatives ≥60 days apart.

In the case of this clone: Its specificity is not known.

Time point denoted: pre-reinfection, 55 to 20 weeks before reinfection detection. TCR sequencing was done directly ex vivo on sorted cells, without expansion in vitro. Control naive CD8 T cells came from a couple of donors at all three reinfection time points. Broader study findings: With roughly 5 donors, public clonotype conclusions could not be definitive.

Using immunoSEQ multiplex PCR, the repertoire was profiled, and TCRdb retains in-frame clones only, with some absent. The data show approximately 51,000 clones, roughly nine tenths seen once. The length of the CDR3 is 14 residues. This TCR derives from a man aged 18 to 35 with hepatitis C virus infection. The sequenced sample was naive CD8+ T cells sorted from blood. This rearrangement joins TRBV21-1 to TRBJ1-1; the listed D gene, TRBD1, was not tested against the DNA. TRBV21-1 is given as a pseudogene. The CDR3 reads CASSIQGEGTEAFF. CDR3 in DNA: TGTGCCAGCAGCATACAGGGTGAAGGCACTGAAGCTTTCTTT.